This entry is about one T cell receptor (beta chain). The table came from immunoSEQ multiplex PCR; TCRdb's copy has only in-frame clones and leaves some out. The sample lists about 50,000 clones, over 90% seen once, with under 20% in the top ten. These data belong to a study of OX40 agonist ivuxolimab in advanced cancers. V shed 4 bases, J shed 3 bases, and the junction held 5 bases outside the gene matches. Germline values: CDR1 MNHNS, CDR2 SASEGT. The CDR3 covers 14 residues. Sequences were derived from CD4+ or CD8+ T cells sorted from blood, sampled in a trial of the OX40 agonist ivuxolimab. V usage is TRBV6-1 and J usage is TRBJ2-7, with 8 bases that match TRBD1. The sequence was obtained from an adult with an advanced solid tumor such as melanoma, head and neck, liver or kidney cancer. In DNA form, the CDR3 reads TGTGCCAGCAGTGTGGACAGGGCGTTCTACGAGCAGTACTTC. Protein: CASSVDRAFYEQYF.